These T cell receptor beta chains were read from a single sample in a study of T cell responses to AZD1222 COVID-19 vaccine. The data were produced by immunoSEQ multiplex PCR, yet TCRdb's version contains in-frame clones alone and is incomplete. The table has roughly 100,000 clones, 86% seen once. Sequenced material: peripheral blood, taken on day 0 of AZD1222 vaccination. The receptors stem from an adult in good health. Both conserved end residues are part of each CDR3. The D gene is left open where the match is weak. Size values are once, few and many counts, or a class for expanded clones, and some rows have none.

.,.,TRBV30,TRBJ2-3,TGTGCCTGGAGTGTCGGCCCGTGGGGCACAGATACGCAGTATTTT,CAWSVGPWGTDTQYF
.,.,TRBV5-1,TRBJ2-7,TGCGCCAGCAGCTTGAGCCAATCCTACGAGCAGTACTTC,CASSLSQSYEQYF
.,.,TRBV6-2/TRBV6-3,TRBJ2-1,TGTGCCAGCAGTGACCCCTTGAGGAATGAGCAGTTCTTC,CASSDPLRNEQFF
.,.,TRBV29-1,TRBJ2-6,TGCAGCGCCCTGGCCAGCCACTCTGGGGCCAACGTCCTGACTTTC,CSALASHSGANVLTF
TRBD1,.,TRBV6-1,TRBJ1-2,TGTGCCAGCAGTGAAGACGACAGGGGGCAATATGGCTACACCTTC,CASSEDDRGQYGYTF
.,.,TRBV2,TRBJ1-3,TGTGCCAGCACCCCAATTGAGGGGCTTGGAAACACCATATATTTT,CASTPIEGLGNTIYF
TRBD2,.,TRBV25-1,TRBJ2-5,TGTGCCAGCAGTGAGCCTAGCGGAGCGGGGGAGACCCAGTACTTC,CASSEPSGAGETQYF
.,few,TRBV5-6,TRBJ2-2,TGTGCCAGCAGCTTGGCCGGACCCGGGGAGCTGTTTTTT,CASSLAGPGELFF
TRBD2,.,TRBV7-9,TRBJ2-1,TGTGCCAGCAGCTTAGCGGGCGGGGGGCCTGGTGAGCAGTTCTTC,CASSLAGGGPGEQFF
.,.,TRBV19,TRBJ1-1,TGTGCCAGTAGTATAGCGGGTTTGGGAAACACTGAAGCTTTCTTT,CASSIAGLGNTEAFF